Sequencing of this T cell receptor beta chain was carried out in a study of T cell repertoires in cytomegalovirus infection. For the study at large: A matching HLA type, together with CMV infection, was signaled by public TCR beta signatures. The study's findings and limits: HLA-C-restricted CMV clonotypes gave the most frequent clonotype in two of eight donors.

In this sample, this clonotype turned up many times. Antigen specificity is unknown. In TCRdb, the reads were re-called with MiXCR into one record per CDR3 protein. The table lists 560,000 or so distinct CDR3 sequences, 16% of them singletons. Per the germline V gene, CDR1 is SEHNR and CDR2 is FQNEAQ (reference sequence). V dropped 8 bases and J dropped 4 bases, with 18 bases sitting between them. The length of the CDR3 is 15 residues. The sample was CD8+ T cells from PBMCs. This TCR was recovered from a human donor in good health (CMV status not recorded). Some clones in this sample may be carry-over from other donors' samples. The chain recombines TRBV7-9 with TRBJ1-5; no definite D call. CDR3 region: CASGPTATGNQPQHF. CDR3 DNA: TGTGCCAGCGGTCCGACGGCTACGGGTAATCAGCCCCAGCATTTT.